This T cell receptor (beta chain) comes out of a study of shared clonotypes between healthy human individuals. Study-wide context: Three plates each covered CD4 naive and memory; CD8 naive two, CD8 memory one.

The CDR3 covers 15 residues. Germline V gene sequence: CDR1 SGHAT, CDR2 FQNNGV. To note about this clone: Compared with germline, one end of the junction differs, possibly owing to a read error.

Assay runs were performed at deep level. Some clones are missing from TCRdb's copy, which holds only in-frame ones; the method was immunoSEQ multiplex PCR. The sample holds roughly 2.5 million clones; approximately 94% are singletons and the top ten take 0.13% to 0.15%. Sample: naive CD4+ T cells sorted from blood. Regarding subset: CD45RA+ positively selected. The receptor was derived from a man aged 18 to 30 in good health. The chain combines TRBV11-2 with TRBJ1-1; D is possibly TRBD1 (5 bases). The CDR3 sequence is CASSHGDRTNTEAFF. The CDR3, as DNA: TGCGCCAGCAGCCATGGGGACCGTACGAACACTGAAGCTTTCTTT.